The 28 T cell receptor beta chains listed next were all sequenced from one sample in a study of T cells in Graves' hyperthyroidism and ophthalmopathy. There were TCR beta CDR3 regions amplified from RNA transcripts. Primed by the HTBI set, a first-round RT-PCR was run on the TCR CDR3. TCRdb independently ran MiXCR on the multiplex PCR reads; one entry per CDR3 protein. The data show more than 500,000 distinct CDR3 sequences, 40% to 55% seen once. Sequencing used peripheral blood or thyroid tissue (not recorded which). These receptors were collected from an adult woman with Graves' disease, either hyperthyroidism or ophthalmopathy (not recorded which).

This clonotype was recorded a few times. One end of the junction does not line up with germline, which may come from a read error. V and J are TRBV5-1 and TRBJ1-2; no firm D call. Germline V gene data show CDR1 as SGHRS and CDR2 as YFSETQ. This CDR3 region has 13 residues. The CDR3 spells CASEDSANYGYTF. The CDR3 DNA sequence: TGTGCCAGCGAGGACTCAGCTAACTATGGCTACACCTTC.

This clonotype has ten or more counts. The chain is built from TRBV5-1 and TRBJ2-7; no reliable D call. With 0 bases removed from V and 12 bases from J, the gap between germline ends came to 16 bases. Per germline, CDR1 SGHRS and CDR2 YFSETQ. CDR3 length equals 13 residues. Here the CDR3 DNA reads TGCGCCAGCAGCTTGGTGGGCGGATCTTGGGGGTACTTC. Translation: CASSLVGGSWGYF.

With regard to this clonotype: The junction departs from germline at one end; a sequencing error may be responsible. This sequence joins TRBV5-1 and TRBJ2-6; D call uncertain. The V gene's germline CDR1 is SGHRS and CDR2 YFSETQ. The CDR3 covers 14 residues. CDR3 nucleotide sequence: TGCGCCGGCAGCTCGGGCTCTGGGGCCAACGTCCTGACTTTC. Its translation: CAGSSGSGANVLTF.

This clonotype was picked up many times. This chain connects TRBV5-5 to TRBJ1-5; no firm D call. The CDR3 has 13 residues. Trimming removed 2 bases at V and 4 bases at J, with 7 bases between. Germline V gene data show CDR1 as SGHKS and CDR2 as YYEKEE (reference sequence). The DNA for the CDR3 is TGTGCCAGCAGCTTTGGAGTTAATCAGCCCCAGCATTTT. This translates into CASSFGVNQPQHF.

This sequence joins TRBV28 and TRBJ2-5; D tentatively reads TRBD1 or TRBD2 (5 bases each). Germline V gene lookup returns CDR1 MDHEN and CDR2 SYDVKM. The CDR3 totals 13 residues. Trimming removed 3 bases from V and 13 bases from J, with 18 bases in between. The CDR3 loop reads CASSFGGREKLYF. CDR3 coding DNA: TGTGCCAGCAGTTTTGGGGGACGGGAAAAACTGTACTTC.

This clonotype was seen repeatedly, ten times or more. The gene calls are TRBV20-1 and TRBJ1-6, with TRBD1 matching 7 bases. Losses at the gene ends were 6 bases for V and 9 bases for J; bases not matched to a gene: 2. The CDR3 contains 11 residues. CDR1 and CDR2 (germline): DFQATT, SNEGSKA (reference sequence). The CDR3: CSAYRGSPLHF. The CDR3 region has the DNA TGCAGTGCGTACAGGGGTTCACCCCTCCACTTT.

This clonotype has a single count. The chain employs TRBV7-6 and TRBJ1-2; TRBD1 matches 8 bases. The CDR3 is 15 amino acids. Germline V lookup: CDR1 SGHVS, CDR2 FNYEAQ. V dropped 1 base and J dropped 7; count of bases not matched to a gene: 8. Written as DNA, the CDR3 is TGTGCCAGCAGCTTAGACCCCGGACAGGGTGCTGGCTACACCTTC. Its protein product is CASSLDPGQGAGYTF.

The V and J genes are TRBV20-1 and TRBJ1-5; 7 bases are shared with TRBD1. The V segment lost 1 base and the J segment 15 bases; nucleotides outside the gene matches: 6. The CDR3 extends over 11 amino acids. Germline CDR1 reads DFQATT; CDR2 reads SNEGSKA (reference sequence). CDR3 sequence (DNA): TGCAGTGCTAGAGCCAGGACAGGTTGGCATTTT. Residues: CSARARTGWHF.

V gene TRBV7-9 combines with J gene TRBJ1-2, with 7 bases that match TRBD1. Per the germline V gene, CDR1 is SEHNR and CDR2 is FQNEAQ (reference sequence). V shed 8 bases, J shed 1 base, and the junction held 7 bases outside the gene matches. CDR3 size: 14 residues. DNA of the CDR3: TGTGCCAGCGGCGAAACAGGGGATAACTATGGCTACACCTTC. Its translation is CASGETGDNYGYTF.

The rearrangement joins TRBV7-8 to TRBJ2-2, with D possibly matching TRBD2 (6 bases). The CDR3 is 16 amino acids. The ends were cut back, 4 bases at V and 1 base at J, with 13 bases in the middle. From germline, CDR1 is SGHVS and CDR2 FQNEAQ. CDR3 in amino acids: CASSSPREVNTGELFF. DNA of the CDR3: TGTGCCAGCAGCTCACCCAGGGAGGTGAACACCGGGGAGCTGTTTTTT.

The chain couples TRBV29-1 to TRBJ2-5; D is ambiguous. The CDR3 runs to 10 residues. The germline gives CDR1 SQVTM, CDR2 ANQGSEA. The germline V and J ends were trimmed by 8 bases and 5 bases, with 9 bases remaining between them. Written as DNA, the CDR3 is TGCAGCTTACCGTCGGAGACCCAGTACTTC. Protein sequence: CSLPSETQYF.

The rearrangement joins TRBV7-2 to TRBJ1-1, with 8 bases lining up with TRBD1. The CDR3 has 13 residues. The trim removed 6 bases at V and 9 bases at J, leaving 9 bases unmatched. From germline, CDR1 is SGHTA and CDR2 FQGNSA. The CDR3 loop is CASSPGQGGKAFF. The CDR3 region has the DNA TGTGCCAGCAGTCCTGGACAGGGTGGGAAAGCTTTCTTT.

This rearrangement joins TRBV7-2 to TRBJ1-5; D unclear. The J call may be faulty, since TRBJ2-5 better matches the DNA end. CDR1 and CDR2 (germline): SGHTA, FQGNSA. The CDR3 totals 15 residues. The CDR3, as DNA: TGTGCCAGCAGCACGACGGCGTATAGCAATCAGCCCCAGTACTTC. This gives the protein CASSTTAYSNQPQYF.

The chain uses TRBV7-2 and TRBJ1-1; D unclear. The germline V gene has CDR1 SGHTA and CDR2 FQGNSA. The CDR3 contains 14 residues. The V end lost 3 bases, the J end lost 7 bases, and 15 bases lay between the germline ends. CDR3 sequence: CASSLAGSVGEAFF. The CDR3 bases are TGTGCCAGCAGCTTGGCCGGGAGTGTGGGTGAAGCTTTCTTT.

In DNA form, the CDR3 reads TGTGCCAGCAGCCCGCGGGCACCCGGGAACATTCAGTACTTC. Translation gives CASSPRAPGNIQYF. This rearrangement joins TRBV7-9 to TRBJ2-4, with D tentatively TRBD2 (5 bases). This CDR3 contains 14 residues. V gave up 5 bases and J gave up 7 bases, with 15 bases separating them. The germline gives CDR1 SEHNR, CDR2 FQNEAQ (reference sequence).

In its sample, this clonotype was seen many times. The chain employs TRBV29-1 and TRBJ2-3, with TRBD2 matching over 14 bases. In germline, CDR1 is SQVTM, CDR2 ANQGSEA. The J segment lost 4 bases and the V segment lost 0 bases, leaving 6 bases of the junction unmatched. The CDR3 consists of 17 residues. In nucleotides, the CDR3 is TGCAGCGTTGAAGATCCGGGACTAGCGGGAGTGTCAGATACGCAGTATTTT. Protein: CSVEDPGLAGVSDTQYF.

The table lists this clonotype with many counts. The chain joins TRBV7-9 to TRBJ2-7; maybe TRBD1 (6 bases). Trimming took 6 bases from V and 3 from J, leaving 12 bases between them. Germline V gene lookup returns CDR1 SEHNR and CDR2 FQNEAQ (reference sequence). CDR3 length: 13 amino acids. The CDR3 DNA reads TGTGCCAGCAGTGTAGGACAGTTCTACGAGCAGTACTTC. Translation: CASSVGQFYEQYF.

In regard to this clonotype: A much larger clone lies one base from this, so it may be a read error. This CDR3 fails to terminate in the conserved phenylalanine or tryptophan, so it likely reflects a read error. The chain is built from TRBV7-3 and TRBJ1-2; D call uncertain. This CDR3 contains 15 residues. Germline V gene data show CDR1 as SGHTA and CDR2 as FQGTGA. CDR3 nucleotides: TGCGCCAGCAGCCTAAGCTACAGCGGAAACTATGGCTACACCCTC. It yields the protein CASSLSYSGNYGYTL.

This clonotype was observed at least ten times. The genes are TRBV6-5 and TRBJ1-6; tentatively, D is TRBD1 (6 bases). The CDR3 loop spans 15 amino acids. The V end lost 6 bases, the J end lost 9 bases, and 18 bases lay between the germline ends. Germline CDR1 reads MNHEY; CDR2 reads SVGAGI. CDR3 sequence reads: CASRFGGGAVSPLHF. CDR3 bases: TGTGCCAGCAGATTCGGTGGGGGCGCGGTTTCACCCCTCCACTTT.

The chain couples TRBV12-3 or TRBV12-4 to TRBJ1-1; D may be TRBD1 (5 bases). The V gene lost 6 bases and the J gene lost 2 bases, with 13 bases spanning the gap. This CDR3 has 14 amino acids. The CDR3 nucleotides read TGTGCCAGCAGGACCACCCAGGGAAACACTGAAGCTTTCTTT. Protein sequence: CASRTTQGNTEAFF.

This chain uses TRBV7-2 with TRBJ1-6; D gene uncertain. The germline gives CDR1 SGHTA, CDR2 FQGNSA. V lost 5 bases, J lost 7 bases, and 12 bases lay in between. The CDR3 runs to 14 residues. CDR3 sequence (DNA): TGTGCCAGCAGCCCTTCGGCAGACAATTCACCCCTCCACTTT. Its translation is CASSPSADNSPLHF.

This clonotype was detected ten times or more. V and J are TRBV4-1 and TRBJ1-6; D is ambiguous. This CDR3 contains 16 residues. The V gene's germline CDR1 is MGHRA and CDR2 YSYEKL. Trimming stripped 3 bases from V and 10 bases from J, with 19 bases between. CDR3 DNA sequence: TGCGCCAGCAGCCACCCAGCTGGGGAGGCTGGATCACCCCTCCACTTT. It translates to CASSHPAGEAGSPLHF.

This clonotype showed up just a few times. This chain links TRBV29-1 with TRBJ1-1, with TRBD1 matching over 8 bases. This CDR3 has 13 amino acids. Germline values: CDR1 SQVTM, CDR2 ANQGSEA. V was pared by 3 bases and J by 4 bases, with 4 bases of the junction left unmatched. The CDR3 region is CSVDRGQATEAFF. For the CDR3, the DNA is TGCAGCGTTGACAGGGGGCAGGCCACTGAAGCTTTCTTT. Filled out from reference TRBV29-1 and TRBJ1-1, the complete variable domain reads SAVISQKPSRDICQRGTSLTIQCQVDSQVTMMFWYRQQPGQSLTLIATANQGSEATYESGFVIDKFPISRPNLTFSTLTVSNMSPEDSSIYLCSVDRGQATEAFFGQGTRLTVV.

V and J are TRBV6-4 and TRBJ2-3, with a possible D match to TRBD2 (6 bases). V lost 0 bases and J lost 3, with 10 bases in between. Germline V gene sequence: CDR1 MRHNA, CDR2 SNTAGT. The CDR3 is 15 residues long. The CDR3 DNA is TGTGCCAGCAGTGACTCGACGGGAGCGACAGATACGCAGTATTTT. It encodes CASSDSTGATDTQYF.

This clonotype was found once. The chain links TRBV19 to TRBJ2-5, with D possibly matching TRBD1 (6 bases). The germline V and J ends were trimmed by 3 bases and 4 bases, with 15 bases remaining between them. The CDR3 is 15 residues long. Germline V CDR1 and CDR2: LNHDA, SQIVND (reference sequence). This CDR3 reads CASSMWGRGGETQYF. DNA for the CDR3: TGTGCCAGTAGTATGTGGGGCAGGGGTGGAGAGACCCAGTACTTC.

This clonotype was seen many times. CDR3 region: CASRATGGIQETQYF. CDR3 sequence (DNA): TGCGCCAGCAGGGCGACAGGGGGGATTCAGGAGACCCAGTACTTC. V and J are TRBV10-2 and TRBJ2-5, with TRBD1 matching 9 bases. Trimming removed 6 bases from V and 5 bases from J; junction bases left unmatched: 10. Germline loops: CDR1 WSHSY, CDR2 SAAADI. The CDR3 is made up of 15 amino acids.

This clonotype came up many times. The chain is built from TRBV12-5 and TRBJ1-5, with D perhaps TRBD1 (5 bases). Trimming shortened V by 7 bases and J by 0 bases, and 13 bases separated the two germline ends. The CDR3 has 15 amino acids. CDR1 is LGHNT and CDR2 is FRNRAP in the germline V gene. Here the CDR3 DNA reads TGTGCTAGTGCCTTAGGGGACGATAGCAATCAGCCCCAGCATTTT. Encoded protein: CASALGDDSNQPQHF.

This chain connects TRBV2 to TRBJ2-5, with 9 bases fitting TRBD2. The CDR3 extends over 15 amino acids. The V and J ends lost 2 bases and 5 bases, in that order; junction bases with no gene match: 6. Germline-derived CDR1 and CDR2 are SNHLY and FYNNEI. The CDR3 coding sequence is TGTGCCAGCAGTGAAATAGCGGGAGAGGGTGAGACCCAGTACTTC. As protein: CASSEIAGEGETQYF.